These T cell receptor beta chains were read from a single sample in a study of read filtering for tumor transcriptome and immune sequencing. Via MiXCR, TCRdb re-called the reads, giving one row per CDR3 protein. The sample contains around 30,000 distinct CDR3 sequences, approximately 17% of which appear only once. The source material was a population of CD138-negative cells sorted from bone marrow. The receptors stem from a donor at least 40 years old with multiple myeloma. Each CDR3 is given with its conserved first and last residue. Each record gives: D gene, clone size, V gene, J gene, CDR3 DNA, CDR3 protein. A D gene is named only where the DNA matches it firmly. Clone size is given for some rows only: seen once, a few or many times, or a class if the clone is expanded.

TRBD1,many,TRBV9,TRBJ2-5,TGTGCCAGCAGCGTAGGGGGGACAGGGGGAGAGACCCAGTACTTC,CASSVGGTGGETQYF
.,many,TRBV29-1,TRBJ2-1,TGCAGCGTTGAAGAAGTGGGTATGGGGGCCTACAATGAGCAGTTCTTC,CSVEEVGMGAYNEQFF
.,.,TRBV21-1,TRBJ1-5,TGTGCCAGCAGTCAAAATTGTCGAGGCAGGGAGAGTTTTTCGCCCCAGCGTTTT,CASSQNCRGRESFSPQRF
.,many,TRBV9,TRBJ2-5,TGTGCCAGCAATCCAGGGGGGCAAGAGACCCAGTACTTC,CASNPGGQETQYF
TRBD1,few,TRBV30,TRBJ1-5,TGTGCCTGGAGTCGAGGGACAGGGGGGATTCAGCCCCAGCATTTT,CAWSRGTGGIQPQHF
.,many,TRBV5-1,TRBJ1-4,TGCGCCAGCAGCTTGGCGGGGGCAACTAATGAAAAACTGTTTTTT,CASSLAGATNEKLFF
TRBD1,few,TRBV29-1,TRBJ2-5,TGCAGCGTTGAACTACGGACAGGGCGGGTCAGGGTCCAGTACTTC,CSVELRTGRVRVQYF
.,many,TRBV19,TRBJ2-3,TGTGCCAGTAGTAGGAGGCCTGGGGATGGCACAGGTACGCAGTATTTT,CASSRRPGDGTGTQYF
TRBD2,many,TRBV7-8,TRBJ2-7,TGTGCCAGCAGCTCGCGGGGGTACCGTTCCTACGAGCAGTACTTC,CASSSRGYRSYEQYF
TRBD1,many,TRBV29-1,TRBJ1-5,TGCAGCGTTGAAGAGGGCAGGGGGGGCAATCAGCCCCAGCATTTT,CSVEEGRGGNQPQHF
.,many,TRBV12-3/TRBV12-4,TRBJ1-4,TGTGCCAGCAGCCACCTTCAGGGTGTTAATGAAAAACTGTTTTTT,CASSHLQGVNEKLFF
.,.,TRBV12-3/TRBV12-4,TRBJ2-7,TGTGCCAGCAGTCCTGGCTACGAGCAGTACTTC,CASSPGYEQYF
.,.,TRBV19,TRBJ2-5,TGTGCCAGTAGTGACAGGGAGGGAGAGACCCAGTACTTC,CASSDREGETQYF
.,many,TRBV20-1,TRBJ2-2,TGCAGTGCTAGCCCCAGGGGCCTCCACGGGGAGCTGTTTTTT,CSASPRGLHGELFF
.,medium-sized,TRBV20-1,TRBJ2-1,TGCAGTGCTAGGCACTCCGGGCGCAACCGAGGCGAGCAGTTCTTC,CSARHSGRNRGEQFF
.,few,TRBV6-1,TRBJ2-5,TGTGCCAGCAGGCCCACAGAAGAGACCCAGTACTTC,CASRPTEETQYF
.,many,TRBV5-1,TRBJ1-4,TGCGCCAGCAGCCCCGCTTGGGCAGTTGAAAAACTGTTTTTT,CASSPAWAVEKLFF
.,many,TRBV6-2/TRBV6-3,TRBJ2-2,TGTGCCAGCTTTTGGTCACAGTCCCTCGGGGGGGAGCTGTTTTTT,CASFWSQSLGGELFF
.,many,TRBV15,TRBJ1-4,TGTGCCACCGACGGGGGGACACGAAATGAAAAACTGTTTTTT,CATDGGTRNEKLFF
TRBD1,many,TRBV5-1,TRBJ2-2,TGCGCCAGCAGCATGACAGGGCGGAGCACCGGGGAGCTGTTTTTT,CASSMTGRSTGELFF
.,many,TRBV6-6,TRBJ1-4,TGTGCCAGTTCGGACAGAGGAGAAAAACTGTTTTTT,CASSDRGEKLFF
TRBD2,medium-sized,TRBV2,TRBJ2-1,TGTGCCAGCAGTGACGAGACTAGCGGGAGGGCCTACAATGAGCAGTTCTTC,CASSDETSGRAYNEQFF
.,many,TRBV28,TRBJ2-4,TGTGCCAGCAGCACAGAAAACATTCAGTACTTC,CASSTENIQYF
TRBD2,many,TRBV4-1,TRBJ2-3,TGCGCCAGCAGCCAAGATGTTAACGGGAGGAGAACAGATACGCAGTATTTT,CASSQDVNGRRTDTQYF
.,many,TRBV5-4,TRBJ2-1,TGTGCCAGCAGCCCGACAGGCAGCTCCTACAATGAGCAGTTCTTC,CASSPTGSSYNEQFF
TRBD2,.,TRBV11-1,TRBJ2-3,TGTGCCAGCAGCTTTAGCGGGACAGATACGCAGTATTTT,CASSFSGTDTQYF
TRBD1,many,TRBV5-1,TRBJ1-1,TGCGCCAGCAGCTTCGCAGGGGGCTACACTGAAGCTTTCTTT,CASSFAGGYTEAFF
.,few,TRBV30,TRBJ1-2,TGTGCCTGGAGTCCAATACAGCAAAGCCCTTATGGCTACACCTTC,CAWSPIQQSPYGYTF
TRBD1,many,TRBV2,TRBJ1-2,TGTGCCAGATTCAGCGACAGGGGGCAGGACTATGGCTACACCTTC,CARFSDRGQDYGYTF
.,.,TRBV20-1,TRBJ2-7,TGCAGTGCTAGAGACTCCTACAAGCAGTACTTC,CSARDSYKQYF
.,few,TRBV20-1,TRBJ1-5,TGCAGTGCCGAGACGAGGAGGCTCAATCAGCCCCAGCATTTT,CSAETRRLNQPQHF
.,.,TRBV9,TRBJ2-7,TGTGCCAGCAGCGTAGACTCCCTCACTTACGAGCAGTACTTC,CASSVDSLTYEQYF
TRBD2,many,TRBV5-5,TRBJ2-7,TGTGCCAGCAGCTCGGGAGCTAGCGGGGGCTACGAGCAGTACTTC,CASSSGASGGYEQYF
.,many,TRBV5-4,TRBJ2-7,TGTGCCAGCAGCCCGGACATGCAGGAACTCTACGAGCAGTACTTC,CASSPDMQELYEQYF
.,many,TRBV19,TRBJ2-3,TGTGCCAGTAGCCGAGGGGGAGATACGCAGTATTTT,CASSRGGDTQYF
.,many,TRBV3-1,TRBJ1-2,TGTGCCAGCAGCCAAGATACAGGTTGGGACGATGGCTACACCTTC,CASSQDTGWDDGYTF
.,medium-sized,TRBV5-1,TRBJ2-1,TGCGCCAGCAGACTATCTATCGAGCACTACAATGAGCAGTTCTTC,CASRLSIEHYNEQFF
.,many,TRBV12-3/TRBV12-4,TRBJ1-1,TGTGCCAGCTACCTACCCGGGGGGGAGGGAGCTTTCTTT,CASYLPGGEGAFF
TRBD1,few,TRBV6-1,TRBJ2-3,TGTGCCAGCAGTGAATACAGGGGGCGAGATACGCAGTATTTT,CASSEYRGRDTQYF
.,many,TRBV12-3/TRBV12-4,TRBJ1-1,TGTGCCAGCAGTTTGCTCGGTAGGACTGAAGCTTTCTTT,CASSLLGRTEAFF
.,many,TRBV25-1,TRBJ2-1,TGTGCCAGCAGCCCCGGGGCAACCTACAATGAGCAGTTCTTC,CASSPGATYNEQFF
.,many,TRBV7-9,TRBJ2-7,TGTGCCAGCAGCTTATCAGGGGCACGCGAGCAGTACTTC,CASSLSGAREQYF
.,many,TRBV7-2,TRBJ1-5,TGTGCCAGCAGCCGATACAGGGTAGATGGCAATCAGCCCCAGCATTTT,CASSRYRVDGNQPQHF
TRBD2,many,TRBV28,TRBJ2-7,TGTGCCAGCAGCTCACTAGCGGGGCCAGACTACGAGCAGTACTTC,CASSSLAGPDYEQYF
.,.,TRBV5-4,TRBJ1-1,TGTGCCAGCAGTCTCGGGGAGGCAGCTTTCTTT,CASSLGEAAFF
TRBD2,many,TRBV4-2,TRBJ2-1,TGTGCCAGCAGCCACCAGGCGGGGGGCTCTCGCGATGAGCAGTTCTTC,CASSHQAGGSRDEQFF
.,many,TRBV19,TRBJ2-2,TGTGCCAGTAGCCTTCAGGGAGACACCGGGGAGCTGTTTTTT,CASSLQGDTGELFF
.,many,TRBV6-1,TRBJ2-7,TGTGCCAGCAGGACAACCTACGAGCAGTACTTC,CASRTTYEQYF
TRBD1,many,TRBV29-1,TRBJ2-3,TGCAGCGTTGAACTACGGGACAGGGGCACAGATACGCAGTATTTT,CSVELRDRGTDTQYF
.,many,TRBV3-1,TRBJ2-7,TGTGCCAGCAGCCGAAACTACGAGCAGTACTTC,CASSRNYEQYF
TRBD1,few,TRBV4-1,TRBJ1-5,TGCGCCAGCAGCCAAGTTGGGCAGGGGGTTGAGGGCAATCAGCCCCAGCATTTT,CASSQVGQGVEGNQPQHF
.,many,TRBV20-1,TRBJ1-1,TGCAGTGCTAGACAGGGGAACACTGAAGCTTTCTTT,CSARQGNTEAFF
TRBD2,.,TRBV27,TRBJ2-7,TGTGTCAGCGGGGATAGGGGTTGGCACGAGCAGTACTTC,CVSGDRGWHEQYF
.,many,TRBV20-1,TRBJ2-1,TGCAGTGCTCAAAACCGGGACGCCTACAATGAGCAGTTCTTC,CSAQNRDAYNEQFF